These 8 T cell receptor beta chains came from one sample sequenced in a study of T cell responses to AZD1222 COVID-19 vaccine. Some clones are missing from TCRdb's copy, which holds only in-frame ones; the method was immunoSEQ multiplex PCR. The sample lists more than 250,000 clones, about 92% occurring once. The starting material was peripheral blood, obtained on day 0 of AZD1222 vaccination. Every receptor here comes from an adult in good health.

The CDR3 DNA follows: TGTGCCAGCAGCTTAGAAAGCACGGCATCACCCCTCCACTTT. This codes for CASSLESTASPLHF. J is TRBJ1-6 and V is TRBV11-2, with D hard to call. The CDR3 is made up of 14 amino acids. Trimming left V 0 bases short and J 10 bases short, with 10 bases between. Germline loops: CDR1 SGHAT, CDR2 FQNNGV.

V gene TRBV2 combines with J gene TRBJ1-5; D not resolved. In germline, CDR1 is SNHLY, CDR2 FYNNEI. Trimming pared 7 bases from V and 0 bases from J, leaving 10 bases between. CDR3 length: 14 residues. The CDR3 protein is CASTLETSNQPQHF. The CDR3 nucleotides are TGTGCCAGCACCCTCGAAACTAGCAATCAGCCCCAGCATTTT.

CDR3 sequence reads: CASSQQGLQTGELFF. CDR3 sequence (DNA): TGTGCCAGCAGTCAACAGGGGTTACAGACCGGGGAGCTGTTTTTT. V usage is TRBV7-2 and J usage is TRBJ2-2; TRBD1 matches at 7 bases. The CDR3 is 15 residues long. V lost 6 bases to trimming and J lost 5 bases; unmatched junction nucleotides: 9. Germline V lookup: CDR1 SGHTA, CDR2 FQGNSA.

Note on this clone: Additional DNA sequences in this sample encode the identical CDR3. The chain is built from TRBV11-2 and TRBJ1-5; the D is unclear. The V and J ends lost 2 bases and 4 bases respectively, with 6 bases between them. CDR3 length: 13 amino acids. Per germline, CDR1 SGHAT and CDR2 FQNNGV. CDR3 nucleotide sequence: TGTGCCAGCAGCTTATCCGGAAATCAGCCCCAGCATTTT. Encoded protein: CASSLSGNQPQHF. The variable domain in full, with the rest retrieved from reference TRBV11-2 and TRBJ1-5, is EAGVAQSPRYKIIEKRQSVAFWCNPISGHATLYWYQQILGQGPKLLIQFQNNGVVDDSQLPKDRFSAERLKGVDSTLKIQPAKLEDSAVYLCASSLSGNQPQHFGDGTRLSIL.

The rearrangement uses TRBV7-9 and TRBJ2-3; TRBD2 might be the D (5 bases). V was clipped by 5 bases and J by 0 bases, with 12 bases between them. Germline V gene lookup returns CDR1 SEHNR and CDR2 FQNEAQ (reference sequence). This CDR3 contains 15 residues. In nucleotides, the CDR3 is TGTGCCAGCAGCCCTGAGGGTGCTAGCACAGATACGCAGTATTTT. It encodes CASSPEGASTDTQYF. The full variable domain, in which reference TRBV7-9 and TRBJ2-3 provide the parts outside the CDR3, is DTGVSQNPRHKITKRGQNVTFRCDPISEHNRLYWYRQTLGQGPEFLTYFQNEAQLEKSRLLSDRFSAERPKGSFSTLEIQRTEQGDSAMYLCASSPEGASTDTQYFGPGTRLTVL.

This chain uses TRBV18 with TRBJ2-7, with D tentatively TRBD1 (5 bases). The germline gives CDR1 KGHSH, CDR2 LQKENI. This CDR3 spans 14 amino acids. V lost 2 bases and J 12 bases, leaving 20 bases between the germline ends. CDR3 loop: CASSPSQTGDQRYF. DNA for the CDR3: TGTGCCAGCTCACCATCTCAAACAGGCGACCAGCGGTACTTC.

The V and J genes are TRBV28 and TRBJ1-2; D is perhaps TRBD1 (6 bases). From germline, CDR1 is MDHEN and CDR2 SYDVKM. The V and J ends lost 6 bases and 6 bases respectively, with 23 bases between them. The CDR3 totals 16 residues. CDR3: CASSPTGLAGVNGYTF. CDR3 bases: TGTGCCAGCAGCCCCACCGGGTTGGCAGGGGTCAATGGCTACACCTTC.

In this sample, this clone turned up once. The CDR3 is CASSFPRDRGYEQYF. Written as DNA, the CDR3 is TGTGCCAGCAGTTTCCCCCGGGACAGGGGTTACGAGCAGTACTTC. The rearrangement links TRBV28 to TRBJ2-7, with 10 bases identical to TRBD1. V dropped 3 bases and J dropped 4; count of bases not matched to a gene: 6. From germline, CDR1 is MDHEN and CDR2 SYDVKM. This CDR3 has 15 residues.